One T cell receptor beta chain is described in this entry. The data stem from a study of blood T cell repertoires in COVID-19. At the level of the study: Specimens from acute and convalescent COVID-19 originated in the United States, Italy and Spain. The cDNA or gDNA used as material had been derived from T cells, B-cell-depleted T cells, or PBMCs.

As handled by the study authors: For nucleated cells, counts were estimated from reference gene primer amplification. Only in-frame clones appear in the TCRdb table, and some are missing; sequencing was by immunoSEQ multiplex PCR. V and J calls and clone size come straight from that table; D and trimming were deduced from the DNA. This table has about 75,000 clones, roughly 90% appearing once. This CDR3 has 15 amino acids. Trimming took 0 bases from V and 4 from J; bases not matched to a gene: 5. Germline CDR1 and CDR2: SGDLS and YYNGEE. This chain links TRBV9 with TRBJ1-2; TRBD1 aligns across 8 bases. The sequence was collected from an elderly man with COVID-19, enrolled during active disease. Sequences were obtained from peripheral blood. The CDR3 loop is CASSVDNRGVYGYTF. CDR3 sequence (DNA): TGTGCCAGCAGCGTAGACAACAGGGGGGTCTATGGCTACACCTTC.